Listed below are T cell receptor beta chains from one sample, sequenced in a study of regulatory T cells in long-lasting Graves disease. One entry per CDR3 protein results from TCRdb running MiXCR on the multiplex PCR reads. The data contain fewer than 550,000 distinct CDR3 sequences, roughly 15% of them singletons. The sample also formed part of further work on T cells in Graves' hyperthyroidism and ophthalmopathy.

Here the sequenced sample was peripheral blood mononuclear cells (PBMCs), taken at new diagnosis, from a patient treated with antithyroid drugs. All receptors come from a woman aged 35-65 years with Graves disease. Each CDR3 is given with its conserved first and last residue. Each record gives: D gene, J gene, V gene, clone size, CDR3 DNA, CDR3 protein. The D gene is left open where the match is weak. Clone sizes are given selectively: once, few, many, or a class where the clone is expanded.

NA	TRBJ1-1	TRBV12-3/TRBV12-4	many	TGTGCCAGCAGCTTAAAGGGTGGGACTGAAGCTTTCTTT	CASSLKGGTEAFF
NA	TRBJ1-5	TRBV2	few	TGTGCCAGCAGTGAAGCCCTCGGGGGCTTAGGGGGGGATGGACAGCCCCAGCATTTT	CASSEALGGLGGDGQPQHF
NA	TRBJ2-2	TRBV2	NA	TGTGCCAGCACTCAGGGCCCACGGAACACCGGGGAGCTGTTTTTT	CASTQGPRNTGELFF
NA	TRBJ1-2	TRBV25-1	NA	TGTGCCAGCAGTCCAGGGGAGTACAGCAGAGAAGGCTACACCTTC	CASSPGEYSREGYTF
NA	TRBJ1-1	TRBV10-3	NA	TGTGCCATCTCGCGGGCCCAAGTAACGGACACTGAAGCTTTCTTT	CAISRAQVTDTEAFF
NA	TRBJ2-7	TRBV6-1	few	TGTGCCAGCAGTGCAACCGGGACCCCCAACTACGAGCAGTACTTC	CASSATGTPNYEQYF
TRBD1	TRBJ1-6	TRBV10-3	NA	TGTGCCATCAGTGCCGGGACAGAGAATTCACCCCTCCACTTT	CAISAGTENSPLHF
NA	TRBJ1-5	TRBV10-3	NA	TGTGCCATCGGGGAGCCCGGGCGTTCTCAGCCCCAGCATTTT	CAIGEPGRSQPQHF
TRBD1	TRBJ2-5	TRBV5-4	few	TGTGCCAGCAGCCCGGGACAGGGGGCGCGGAGCGAGACCCAGTACTTC	CASSPGQGARSETQYF
NA	TRBJ1-2	TRBV12-3/TRBV12-4	few	TGTGCCAGCAGCACGGACGGAGGGAACGGCTACACCTTC	CASSTDGGNGYTF
NA	TRBJ2-3	TRBV6-5	few	TGTGCCAGCAGTTACTCGTTCAGCACAGATACGCAGTATTTT	CASSYSFSTDTQYF
NA	TRBJ1-1	TRBV10-1	NA	TGCGCCAGCAGTGTATCAAGGATGACTGAAGCTTTCTTT	CASSVSRMTEAFF
NA	TRBJ1-4	TRBV4-1	few	TGCGCCAGCAGCCAAGAAATGGGAAAACTGTTTTTT	CASSQEMGKLFF
NA	TRBJ1-1	TRBV6-1	many	TGTGCCAGCGCTGCAGGATTTGAAGCTTTCTTT	CASAAGFEAFF
TRBD2	TRBJ2-2	TRBV6-1	NA	TGTGCCAGCAGCCCCTCCGGTAGCGGGTACACCGGGGAGCTGTTTTTT	CASSPSGSGYTGELFF
NA	TRBJ2-7	TRBV5-6	NA	TGTGCCAGCAGCTTCCCCCTATCCTACGAGCAGTACTTC	CASSFPLSYEQYF
NA	TRBJ1-1	TRBV5-1	few	TGCGCCAGCAGCCCACAGGGAGTAAAGACTGAAGCTTTCTTT	CASSPQGVKTEAFF
NA	TRBJ2-5	TRBV11-3	many	TGTGCCAGCAGCCAAAAAGAGACCCAGTACTTC	CASSQKETQYF
NA	TRBJ2-2	TRBV12-3/TRBV12-4	NA	TGTGCCAGCAGTTTCCGGGCCACGAACACCGGGGAGCTGTTTTTT	CASSFRATNTGELFF
NA	TRBJ2-5	TRBV15	few	TGTGCCACCAGCAGAGATAGGACCTTTCAAGAGACCCAGTACTTC	CATSRDRTFQETQYF
NA	TRBJ2-7	TRBV30	NA	TGTGCCTGGAGTACCCCGACAGGTCTTTGGGAGCAGTACTTC	CAWSTPTGLWEQYF
NA	TRBJ2-3	TRBV14	many	TGTGCCAGCAGCCAAGGGACTATCCTGATGACAGATACGCAGTATTTT	CASSQGTILMTDTQYF
NA	TRBJ1-6	TRBV25-1	NA	TGTGCCAGCAGTGGAGACAGTGCGCGTTCACCCCTCCACTTT	CASSGDSARSPLHF
NA	TRBJ2-5	TRBV12-3/TRBV12-4	many	TGTGCCAGCAGTTTAATCGGGGAGACCCAGTACTTC	CASSLIGETQYF
NA	TRBJ2-2	TRBV27	NA	TGTGCCGTGGGTCCCCTAGCCACCGGGGAGCTGTTTTTT	CAVGPLATGELFF
NA	TRBJ1-6	TRBV3-1	few	TGTGCCAGCAGCCAAGTCCCGAGGGCTAATTCACCCCTCCACTTT	CASSQVPRANSPLHF
NA	TRBJ2-1	TRBV3-1	many	TGTGCCAGCAGCCAAGGGCTACCTTACCCTACTAATGAGCAGTTCTTC	CASSQGLPYPTNEQFF
NA	TRBJ1-2	TRBV2	many	TGTGCCAGCAGTGAATCCTTATGGGATACCGATGGCTACACCTTC	CASSESLWDTDGYTF
TRBD1	TRBJ2-7	TRBV27	many	TGTGCCAGCACCCGGACAGGGGGGTCCTACGAGCAGTACTTC	CASTRTGGSYEQYF
TRBD1	TRBJ2-7	TRBV27	few	TGTGCCAGCAGTTTTCTTGGGACAGGGAATTACGAGCAGTACTTC	CASSFLGTGNYEQYF
NA	TRBJ2-3	TRBV27	NA	TGTGCCAGCAGTAGGGGACTTCTTAGCACAGATACGCAGTATTTT	CASSRGLLSTDTQYF